The T cell receptor beta chain described here comes from a study of cytomegalovirus exposure and HLA in healthy donors. Germline CDR1 reads SGHDT; CDR2 reads YYEEEE. This CDR3 region has 15 residues. Trimming left V 0 bases short and J 1 base short, with 10 bases between. Sequencing used immunoSEQ multiplex PCR; TCRdb keeps in-frame clones, though not all of them. The sample holds under 200,000 clones, about 96% seen once. With regard to this clone: Its target is not known.

Overall study findings and caveats: Overall, around 160 TCR beta chains were annotated as cytomegalovirus-associated.

The sequenced sample consisted of PBMCs. The chain has TRBV5-6 and TRBJ2-5, with D possibly TRBD2 on 6 matching bases. The source is a woman younger than 35 in good health and CMV-seronegative. CDR3 sequence: CASSLGGEIQETQYF. The CDR3 DNA follows: TGTGCCAGCAGCTTGGGGGGGGAGATCCAAGAGACCCAGTACTTC.